This record covers a single T cell receptor beta chain. Germline CDR1 and CDR2: WNHNN and SYGVQD (reference sequence). V was clipped by 3 bases and J by 8 bases, with 8 bases between them. This CDR3 spans 11 amino acids. The data derive from a study of CD8+CD57+ T cells in acquired aplastic anemia. CD8+CD57+ cell expansion, shown by flow cytometry, had occurred in the patients selected for sequencing. According to the study, genomic DNA was the template for TCR beta VDJ and CDR3 profiling. One entry per CDR3 protein, called by TCRdb with MiXCR from the reads. The sample holds 150,000 to 200,000 distinct CDR3 sequences, roughly 48% seen once.

V gene TRBV10-1 combines with J gene TRBJ2-7, with D unresolved. The source material was sorted CD4+, CD8+, or CD8+CD57+ T cells (not recorded which) from PBMCs. The source is a human donor with aplastic anemia. CDR3 sequence: CASSDESQQYF. CDR3 DNA sequence: TGCGCCAGCAGTGATGAGAGCCAGCAGTACTTC.